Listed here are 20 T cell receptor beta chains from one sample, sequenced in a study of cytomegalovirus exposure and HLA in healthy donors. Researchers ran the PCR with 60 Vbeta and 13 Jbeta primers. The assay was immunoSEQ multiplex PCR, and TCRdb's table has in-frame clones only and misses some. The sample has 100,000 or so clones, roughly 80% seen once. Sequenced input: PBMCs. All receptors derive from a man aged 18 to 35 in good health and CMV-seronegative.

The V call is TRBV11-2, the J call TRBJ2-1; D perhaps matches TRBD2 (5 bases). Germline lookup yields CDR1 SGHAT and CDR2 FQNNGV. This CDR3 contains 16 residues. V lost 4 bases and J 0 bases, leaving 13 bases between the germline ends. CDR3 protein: CASSSMRASSYNEQFF. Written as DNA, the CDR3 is TGTGCCAGCAGCTCCATGAGGGCTAGCTCCTACAATGAGCAGTTCTTC.

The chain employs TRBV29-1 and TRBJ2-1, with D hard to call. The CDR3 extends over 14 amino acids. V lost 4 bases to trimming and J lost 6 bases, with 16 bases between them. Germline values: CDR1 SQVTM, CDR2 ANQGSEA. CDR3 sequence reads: CSVVRQETFNEQFF. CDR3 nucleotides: TGCAGCGTTGTTAGACAAGAAACTTTCAATGAGCAGTTCTTC.

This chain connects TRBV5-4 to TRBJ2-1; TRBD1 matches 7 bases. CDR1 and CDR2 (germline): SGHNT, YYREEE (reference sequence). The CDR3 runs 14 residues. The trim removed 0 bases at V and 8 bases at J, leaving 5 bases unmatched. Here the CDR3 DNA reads TGTGCCAGCAGCTTGGGGACAGGCGGGTATGAGCAGTTCTTC. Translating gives CASSLGTGGYEQFF.

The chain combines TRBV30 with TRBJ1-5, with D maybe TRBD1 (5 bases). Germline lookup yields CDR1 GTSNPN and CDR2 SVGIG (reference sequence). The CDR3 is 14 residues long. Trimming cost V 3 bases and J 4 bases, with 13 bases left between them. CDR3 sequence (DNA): TGTGCCTGGAGCCAACCGACAGTTAATCAGCCCCAGCATTTT. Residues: CAWSQPTVNQPQHF.

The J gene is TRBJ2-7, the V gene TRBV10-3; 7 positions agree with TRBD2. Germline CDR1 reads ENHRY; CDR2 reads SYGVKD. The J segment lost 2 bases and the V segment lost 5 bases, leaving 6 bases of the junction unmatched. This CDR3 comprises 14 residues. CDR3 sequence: CAISKRGPPYEQYF. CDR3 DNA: TGTGCCATCAGTAAGCGGGGACCCCCCTACGAGCAGTACTTC.

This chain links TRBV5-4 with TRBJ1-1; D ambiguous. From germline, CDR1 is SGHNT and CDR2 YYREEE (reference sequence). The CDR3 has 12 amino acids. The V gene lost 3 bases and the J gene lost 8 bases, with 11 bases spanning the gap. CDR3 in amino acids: CASSSRVTEAFF. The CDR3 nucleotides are TGTGCCAGCAGCTCGAGGGTAACGGAAGCTTTCTTT.

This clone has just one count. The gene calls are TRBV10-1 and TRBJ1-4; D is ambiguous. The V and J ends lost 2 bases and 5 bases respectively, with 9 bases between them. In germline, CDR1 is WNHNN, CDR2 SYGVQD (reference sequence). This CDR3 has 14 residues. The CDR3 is CASSEAGINEKLFF. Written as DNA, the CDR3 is TGCGCCAGCAGTGAGGCGGGGATAAATGAAAAACTGTTTTTT.

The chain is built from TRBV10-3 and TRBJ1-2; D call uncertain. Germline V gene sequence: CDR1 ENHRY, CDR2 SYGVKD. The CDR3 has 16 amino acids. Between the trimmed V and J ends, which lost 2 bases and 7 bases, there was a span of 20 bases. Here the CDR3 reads CAISEISGGELGGYTF. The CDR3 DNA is TGTGCCATCAGTGAGATCTCAGGCGGGGAACTGGGTGGCTACACCTTC.

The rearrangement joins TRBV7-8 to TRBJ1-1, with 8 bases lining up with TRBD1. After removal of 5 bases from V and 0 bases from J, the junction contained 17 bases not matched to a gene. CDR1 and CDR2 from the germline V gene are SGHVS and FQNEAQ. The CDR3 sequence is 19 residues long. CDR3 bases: TGTGCCAGCAGCCCGCAAACCTGGGGTGGACAGGGTCTGAACACTGAAGCTTTCTTT. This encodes CASSPQTWGGQGLNTEAFF.

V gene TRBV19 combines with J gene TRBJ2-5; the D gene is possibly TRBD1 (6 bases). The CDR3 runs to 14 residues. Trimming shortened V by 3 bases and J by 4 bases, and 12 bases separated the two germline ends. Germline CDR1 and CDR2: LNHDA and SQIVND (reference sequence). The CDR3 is CASSMVLGGETQYF. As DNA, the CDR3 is TGTGCCAGTAGTATGGTCTTAGGGGGAGAGACCCAGTACTTC. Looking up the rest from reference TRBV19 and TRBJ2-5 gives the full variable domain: DGGITQSPKYLFRKEGQNVTLSCEQNLNHDAMYWYRQDPGQGLRLIYYSQIVNDFQKGDIAEGYSVSREKKESFPLTVTSAQKNPTAFYLCASSMVLGGETQYFGPGTRLLVL.

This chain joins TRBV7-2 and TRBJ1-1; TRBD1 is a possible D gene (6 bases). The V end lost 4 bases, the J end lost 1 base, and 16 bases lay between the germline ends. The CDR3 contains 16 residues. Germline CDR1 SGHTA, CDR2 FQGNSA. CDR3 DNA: TGTGCCAGCAGCTCCTATGCAGGGGCGACGAACACTGAAGCTTTCTTT. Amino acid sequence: CASSSYAGATNTEAFF.

The CDR3 sequence: CASSPSGWNTGELFF. DNA of the CDR3: TGTGCCAGCAGCCCTAGCGGGTGGAACACCGGGGAGCTGTTTTTT. V gene TRBV2 combines with J gene TRBJ2-2, with TRBD2 matching 8 bases. CDR3 length: 15 amino acids. Germline V gene lookup returns CDR1 SNHLY and CDR2 FYNNEI. The junction had 4 bases not matched to a gene; V was cut back by 6 bases and J by 1 base.

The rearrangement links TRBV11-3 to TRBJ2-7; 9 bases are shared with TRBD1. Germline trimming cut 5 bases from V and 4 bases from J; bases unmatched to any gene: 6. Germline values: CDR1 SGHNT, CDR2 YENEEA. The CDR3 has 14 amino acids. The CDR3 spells CASSIGQGKYEQYF. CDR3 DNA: TGTGCCAGCAGCATCGGACAGGGGAAGTACGAGCAGTACTTC.

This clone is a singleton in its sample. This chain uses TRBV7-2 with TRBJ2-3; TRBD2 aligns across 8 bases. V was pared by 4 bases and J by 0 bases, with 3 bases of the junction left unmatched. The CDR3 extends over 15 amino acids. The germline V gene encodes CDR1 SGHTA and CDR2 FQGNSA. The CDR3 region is CASSYSGISTDTQYF. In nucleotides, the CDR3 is TGTGCCAGCAGCTATAGCGGGATTAGCACAGATACGCAGTATTTT. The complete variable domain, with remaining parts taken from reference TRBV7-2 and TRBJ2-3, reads GAGVSQSPSNKVTEKGKDVELRCDPISGHTALYWYRQSLGQGLEFLIYFQGNSAPDKSGLPSDRFSAERTGGSVSTLTIQRTQQEDSAVYLCASSYSGISTDTQYFGPGTRLTVL.

The CDR3 DNA sequence: TGTGCCAGTAGCCGGAGGCGGGGTGAAAAACTGTTTTTT. Protein: CASSRRRGEKLFF. V gene TRBV19 combines with J gene TRBJ1-4; no reliable D call. Trimming shortened V by 6 bases and J by 7 bases, and 12 bases separated the two germline ends. Germline CDR1 LNHDA, CDR2 SQIVND (reference sequence). CDR3 size: 13 residues.

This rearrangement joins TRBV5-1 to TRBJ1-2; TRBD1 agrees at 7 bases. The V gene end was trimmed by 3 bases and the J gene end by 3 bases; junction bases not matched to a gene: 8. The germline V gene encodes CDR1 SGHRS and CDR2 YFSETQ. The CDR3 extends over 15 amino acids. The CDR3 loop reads CASSSAPTGDYGYTF. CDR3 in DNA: TGCGCCAGCAGCTCCGCCCCCACAGGGGACTATGGCTACACCTTC. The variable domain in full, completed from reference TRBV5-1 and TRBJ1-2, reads KAGVTQTPRYLIKTRGQQVTLSCSPISGHRSVSWYQQTPGQGLQFLFEYFSETQRNKGNFPGRFSGRQFSNSRSEMNVSTLELGDSALYLCASSSAPTGDYGYTFGSGTRLTVV.

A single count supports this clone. The CDR3: CASKTRGLADLYEQYF. CDR3 DNA sequence: TGTGCCAGCAAGACCAGGGGACTAGCGGATTTATACGAGCAGTACTTC. The chain uses TRBV2 and TRBJ2-7; the match to TRBD2 covers 11 bases. The germline V gene encodes CDR1 SNHLY and CDR2 FYNNEI. This CDR3 region has 16 residues. With 7 bases clipped from V and 4 bases from J, the junction kept 12 bases outside the gene matches.

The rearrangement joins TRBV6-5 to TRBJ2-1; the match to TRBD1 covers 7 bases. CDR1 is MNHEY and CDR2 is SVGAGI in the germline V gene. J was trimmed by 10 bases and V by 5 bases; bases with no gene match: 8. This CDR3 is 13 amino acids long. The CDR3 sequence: CASSLRQGIEQFF. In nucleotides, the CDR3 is TGTGCCAGCAGTCTACGACAGGGAATAGAGCAGTTCTTC.

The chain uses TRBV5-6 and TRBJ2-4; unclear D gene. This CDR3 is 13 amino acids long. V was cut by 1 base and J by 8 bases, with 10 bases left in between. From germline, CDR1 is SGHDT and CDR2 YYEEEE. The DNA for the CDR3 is TGTGCCAGCAGCTTGCGCCGAAGCTACATTCAGTACTTC. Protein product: CASSLRRSYIQYF.

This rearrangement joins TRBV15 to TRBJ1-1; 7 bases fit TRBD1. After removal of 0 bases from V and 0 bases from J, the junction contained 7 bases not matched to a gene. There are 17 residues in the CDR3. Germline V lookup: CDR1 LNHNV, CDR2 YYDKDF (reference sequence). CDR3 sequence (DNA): TGTGCCACCAGCAGAGAAGGCAGGGGGGTCATGAACACTGAAGCTTTCTTT. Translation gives CATSREGRGVMNTEAFF.